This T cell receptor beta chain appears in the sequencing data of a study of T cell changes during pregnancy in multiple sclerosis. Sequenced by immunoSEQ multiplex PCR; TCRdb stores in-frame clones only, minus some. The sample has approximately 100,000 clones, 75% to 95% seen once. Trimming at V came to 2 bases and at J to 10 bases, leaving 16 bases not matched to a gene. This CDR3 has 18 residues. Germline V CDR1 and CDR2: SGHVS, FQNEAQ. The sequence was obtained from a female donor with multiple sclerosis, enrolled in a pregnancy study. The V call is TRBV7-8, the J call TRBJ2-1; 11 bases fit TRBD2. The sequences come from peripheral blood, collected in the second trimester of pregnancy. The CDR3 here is CASSLPLRLAGRLREQFF. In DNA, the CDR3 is TGTGCCAGCAGCTTACCTCTCAGACTAGCGGGACGTCTCCGAGAGCAGTTCTTC.